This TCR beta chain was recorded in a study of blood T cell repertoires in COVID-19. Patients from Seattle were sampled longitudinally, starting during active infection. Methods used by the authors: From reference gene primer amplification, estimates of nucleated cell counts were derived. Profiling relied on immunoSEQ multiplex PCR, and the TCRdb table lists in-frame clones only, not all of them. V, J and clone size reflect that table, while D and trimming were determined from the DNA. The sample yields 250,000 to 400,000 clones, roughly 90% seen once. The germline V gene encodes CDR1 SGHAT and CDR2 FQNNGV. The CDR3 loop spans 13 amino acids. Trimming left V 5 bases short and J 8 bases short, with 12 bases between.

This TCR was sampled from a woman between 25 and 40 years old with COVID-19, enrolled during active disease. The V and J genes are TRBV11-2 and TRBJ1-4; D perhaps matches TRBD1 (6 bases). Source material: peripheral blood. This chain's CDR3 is CASSIGQREKLFF. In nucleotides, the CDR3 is TGTGCCAGCAGCATAGGACAGAGAGAAAAACTGTTTTTT. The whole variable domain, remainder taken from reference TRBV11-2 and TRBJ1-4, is EAGVAQSPRYKIIEKRQSVAFWCNPISGHATLYWYQQILGQGPKLLIQFQNNGVVDDSQLPKDRFSAERLKGVDSTLKIQPAKLEDSAVYLCASSIGQREKLFFGSGTQLSVL.